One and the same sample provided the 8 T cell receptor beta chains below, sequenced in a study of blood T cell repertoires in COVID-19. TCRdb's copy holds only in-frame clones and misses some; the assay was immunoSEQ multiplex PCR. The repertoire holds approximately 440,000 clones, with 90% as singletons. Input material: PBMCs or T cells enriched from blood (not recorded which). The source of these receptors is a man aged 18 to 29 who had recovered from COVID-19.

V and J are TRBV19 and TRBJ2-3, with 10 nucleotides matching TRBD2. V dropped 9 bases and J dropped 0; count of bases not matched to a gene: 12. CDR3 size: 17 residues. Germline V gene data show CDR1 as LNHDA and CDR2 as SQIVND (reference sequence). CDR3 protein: CARTSAGGVSSTDTQYF. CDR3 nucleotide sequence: TGTGCCAGGACCTCAGCGGGAGGGGTTTCAAGCACAGATACGCAGTATTTT. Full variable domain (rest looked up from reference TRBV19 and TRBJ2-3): DGGITQSPKYLFRKEGQNVTLSCEQNLNHDAMYWYRQDPGQGLRLIYYSQIVNDFQKGDIAEGYSVSREKKESFPLTVTSAQKNPTAFYLCARTSAGGVSSTDTQYFGPGTRLTVL.

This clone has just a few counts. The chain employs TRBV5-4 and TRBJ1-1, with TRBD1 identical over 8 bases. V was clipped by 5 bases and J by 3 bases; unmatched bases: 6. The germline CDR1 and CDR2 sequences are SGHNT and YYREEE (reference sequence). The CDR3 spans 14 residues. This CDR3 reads CASREVQGDTEAFF. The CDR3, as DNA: TGTGCCAGCAGGGAAGTACAGGGGGACACTGAAGCTTTCTTT.

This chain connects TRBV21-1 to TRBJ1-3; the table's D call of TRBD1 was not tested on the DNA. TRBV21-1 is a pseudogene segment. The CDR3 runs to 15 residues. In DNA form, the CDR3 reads TGTGCCAGCAGCACTCGCCAGGGGTCTGGAAACACCATATATTTT. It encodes CASSTRQGSGNTIYF.

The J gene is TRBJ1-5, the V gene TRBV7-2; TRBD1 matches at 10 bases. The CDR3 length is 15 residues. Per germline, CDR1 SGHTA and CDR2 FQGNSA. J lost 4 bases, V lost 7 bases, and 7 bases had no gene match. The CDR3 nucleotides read TGTGCCAGCAACACCGGGACAGGGGTAAATCAGCCCCAGCATTTT. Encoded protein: CASNTGTGVNQPQHF. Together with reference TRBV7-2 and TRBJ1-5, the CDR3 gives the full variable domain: GAGVSQSPSNKVTEKGKDVELRCDPISGHTALYWYRQSLGQGLEFLIYFQGNSAPDKSGLPSDRFSAERTGGSVSTLTIQRTQQEDSAVYLCASNTGTGVNQPQHFGDGTRLSIL.

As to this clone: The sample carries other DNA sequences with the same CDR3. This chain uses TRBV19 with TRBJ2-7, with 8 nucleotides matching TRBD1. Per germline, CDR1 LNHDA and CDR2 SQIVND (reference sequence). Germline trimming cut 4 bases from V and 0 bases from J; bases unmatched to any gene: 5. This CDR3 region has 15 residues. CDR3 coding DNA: TGTGCCAGTAGTACTACAGGACAGGGCTCCTACGAGCAGTACTTC. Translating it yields CASSTTGQGSYEQYF.

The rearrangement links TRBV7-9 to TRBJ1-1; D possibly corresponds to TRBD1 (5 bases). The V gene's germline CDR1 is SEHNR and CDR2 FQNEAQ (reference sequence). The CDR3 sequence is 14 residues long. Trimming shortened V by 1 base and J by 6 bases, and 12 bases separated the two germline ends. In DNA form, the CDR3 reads TGTGCCAGCAGCTTAGGCAGGGTGCCCGCTGAAGCTTTCTTT. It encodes CASSLGRVPAEAFF.

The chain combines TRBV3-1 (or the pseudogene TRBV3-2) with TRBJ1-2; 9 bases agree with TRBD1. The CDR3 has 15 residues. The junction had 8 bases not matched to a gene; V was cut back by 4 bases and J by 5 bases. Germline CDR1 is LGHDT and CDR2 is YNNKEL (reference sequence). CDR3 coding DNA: TGTGCCAGCAGCCCCCGACAGGGGGGACAGTATGGCTACACCTTC. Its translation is CASSPRQGGQYGYTF.

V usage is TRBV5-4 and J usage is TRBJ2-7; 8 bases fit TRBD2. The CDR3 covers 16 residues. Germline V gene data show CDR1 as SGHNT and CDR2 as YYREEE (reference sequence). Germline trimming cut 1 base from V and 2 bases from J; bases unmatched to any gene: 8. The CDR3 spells CASSLPGTSPPYEQYF. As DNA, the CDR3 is TGTGCCAGCAGCTTGCCTGGGACTAGTCCTCCCTACGAGCAGTACTTC.